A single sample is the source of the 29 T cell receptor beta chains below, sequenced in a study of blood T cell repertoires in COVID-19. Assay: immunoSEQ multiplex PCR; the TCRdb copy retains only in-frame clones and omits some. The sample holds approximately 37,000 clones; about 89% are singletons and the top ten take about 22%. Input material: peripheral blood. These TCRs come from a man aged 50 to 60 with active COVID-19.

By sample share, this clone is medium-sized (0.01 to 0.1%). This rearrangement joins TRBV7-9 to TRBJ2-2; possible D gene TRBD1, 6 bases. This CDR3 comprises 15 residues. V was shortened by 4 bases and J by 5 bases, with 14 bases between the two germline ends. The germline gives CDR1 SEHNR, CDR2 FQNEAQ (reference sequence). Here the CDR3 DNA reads TGTGCCAGCAGCTCCCCCGAGGGGGAAACCGGGGAGCTGTTTTTT. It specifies CASSSPEGETGELFF.

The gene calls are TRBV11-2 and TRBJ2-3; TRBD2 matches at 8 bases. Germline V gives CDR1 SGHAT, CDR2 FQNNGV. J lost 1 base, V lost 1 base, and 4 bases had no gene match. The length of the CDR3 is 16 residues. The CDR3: CASSLVAGGGTDTQYF. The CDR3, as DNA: TGTGCCAGCAGCTTAGTCGCGGGAGGAGGCACAGATACGCAGTATTTT.

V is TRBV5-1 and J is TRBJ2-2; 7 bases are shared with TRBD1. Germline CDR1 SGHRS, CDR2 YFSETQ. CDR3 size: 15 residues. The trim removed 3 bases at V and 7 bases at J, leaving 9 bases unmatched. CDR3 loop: CASSSGTAGVGELFF. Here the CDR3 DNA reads TGCGCCAGCAGCTCCGGGACAGCTGGCGTCGGGGAGCTGTTTTTT.

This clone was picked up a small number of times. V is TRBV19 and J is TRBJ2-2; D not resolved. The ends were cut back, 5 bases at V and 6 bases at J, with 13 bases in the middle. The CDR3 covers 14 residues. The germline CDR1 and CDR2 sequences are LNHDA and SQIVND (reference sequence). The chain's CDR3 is CASSLAPSPGELFF. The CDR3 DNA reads TGTGCCAGTAGTCTGGCTCCTTCACCCGGGGAGCTGTTTTTT.

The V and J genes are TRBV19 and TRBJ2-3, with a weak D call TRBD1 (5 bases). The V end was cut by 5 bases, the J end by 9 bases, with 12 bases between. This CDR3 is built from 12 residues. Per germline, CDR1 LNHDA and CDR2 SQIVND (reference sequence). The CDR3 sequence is CASSHRTVTQYF. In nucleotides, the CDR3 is TGTGCCAGTAGTCACAGGACGGTCACGCAGTATTTT.

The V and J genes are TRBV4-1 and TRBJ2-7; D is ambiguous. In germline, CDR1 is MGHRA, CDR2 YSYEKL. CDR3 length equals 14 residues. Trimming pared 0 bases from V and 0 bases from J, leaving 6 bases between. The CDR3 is CASSQEVASYEQYF. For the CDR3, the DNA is TGCGCCAGCAGCCAAGAGGTAGCCTCCTACGAGCAGTACTTC.

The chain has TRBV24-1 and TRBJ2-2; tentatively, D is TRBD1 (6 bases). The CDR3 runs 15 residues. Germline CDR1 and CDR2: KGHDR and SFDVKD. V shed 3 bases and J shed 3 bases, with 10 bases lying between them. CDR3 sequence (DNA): TGTGCCACCAGTGATCTAGAGGGGGACACCGGGGAGCTGTTTTTT. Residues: CATSDLEGDTGELFF.

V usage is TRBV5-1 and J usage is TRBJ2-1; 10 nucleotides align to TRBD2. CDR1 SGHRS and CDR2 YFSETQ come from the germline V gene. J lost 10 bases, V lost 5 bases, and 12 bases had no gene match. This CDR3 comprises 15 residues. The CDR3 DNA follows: TGCGCCAGCAGAAATATAGCGGGAGGCCTCGGGGAGCAGTTCTTC. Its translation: CASRNIAGGLGEQFF.

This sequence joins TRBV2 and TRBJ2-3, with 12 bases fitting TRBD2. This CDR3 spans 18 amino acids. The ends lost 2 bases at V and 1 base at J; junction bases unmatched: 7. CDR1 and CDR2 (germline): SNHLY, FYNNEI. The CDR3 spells CASSESLAGGPGTDTQYF. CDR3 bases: TGTGCCAGCAGTGAAAGCCTAGCGGGAGGGCCTGGCACAGATACGCAGTATTTT.

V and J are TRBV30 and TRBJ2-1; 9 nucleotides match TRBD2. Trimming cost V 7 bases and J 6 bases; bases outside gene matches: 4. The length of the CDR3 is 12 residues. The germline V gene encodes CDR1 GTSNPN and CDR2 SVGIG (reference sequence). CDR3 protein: CAYSLAGNEQFF. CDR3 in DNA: TGTGCCTACTCACTAGCGGGCAATGAGCAGTTCTTC.

CDR3 DNA sequence: TGCAGCGTCGCGACAGGGGCAGATACGCAGTATTTT. It yields the protein CSVATGADTQYF. This chain joins TRBV29-1 and TRBJ2-3; 8 nucleotides agree with TRBD1. Germline values: CDR1 SQVTM, CDR2 ANQGSEA. The length of the CDR3 is 12 residues. V shed 6 bases, J shed 4 bases, and the junction held 3 bases outside the gene matches.

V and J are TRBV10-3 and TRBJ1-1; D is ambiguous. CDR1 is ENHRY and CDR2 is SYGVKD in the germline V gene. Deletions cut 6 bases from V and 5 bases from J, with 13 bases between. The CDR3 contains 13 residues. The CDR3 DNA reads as TGTGCCATCAGGGCCCCCGGGATAACTGAAGCTTTCTTT. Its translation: CAIRAPGITEAFF.

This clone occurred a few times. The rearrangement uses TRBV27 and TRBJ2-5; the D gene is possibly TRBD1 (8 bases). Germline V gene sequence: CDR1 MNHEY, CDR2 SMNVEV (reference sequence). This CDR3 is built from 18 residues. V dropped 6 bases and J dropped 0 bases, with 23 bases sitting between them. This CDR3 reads CASSGQGSPAGYQETQYF. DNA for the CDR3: TGTGCCAGCAGCGGACAGGGAAGCCCAGCGGGGTACCAAGAGACCCAGTACTTC.

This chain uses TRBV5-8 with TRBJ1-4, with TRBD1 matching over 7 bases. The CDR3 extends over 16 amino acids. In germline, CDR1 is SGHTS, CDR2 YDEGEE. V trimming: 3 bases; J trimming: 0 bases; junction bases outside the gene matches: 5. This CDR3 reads CASSWGQPTTNEKLFF. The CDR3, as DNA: TGTGCCAGCAGCTGGGGACAGCCTACAACTAATGAAAAACTGTTTTTT.

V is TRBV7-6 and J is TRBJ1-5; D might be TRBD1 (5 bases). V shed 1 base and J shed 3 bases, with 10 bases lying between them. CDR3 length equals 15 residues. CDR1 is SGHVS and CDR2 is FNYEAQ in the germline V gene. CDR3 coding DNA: TGTGCCAGCAGCTTAGAAGCAGGGAACAATCAGCCCCAGCATTTT. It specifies CASSLEAGNNQPQHF.

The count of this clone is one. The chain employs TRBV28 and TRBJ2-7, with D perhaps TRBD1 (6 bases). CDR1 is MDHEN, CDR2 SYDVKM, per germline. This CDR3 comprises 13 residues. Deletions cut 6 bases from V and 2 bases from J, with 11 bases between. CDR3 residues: CASRPGQTYEQYF. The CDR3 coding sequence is TGTGCCAGCAGACCAGGACAGACCTACGAGCAGTACTTC. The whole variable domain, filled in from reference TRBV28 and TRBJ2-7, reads DVKVTQSSRYLVKRTGEKVFLECVQDMDHENMFWYRQDPGLGLRLIYFSYDVKMKEKGDIPEGYSVSREKKERFSLILESASTNQTSMYLCASRPGQTYEQYFGPGTRLTVT.

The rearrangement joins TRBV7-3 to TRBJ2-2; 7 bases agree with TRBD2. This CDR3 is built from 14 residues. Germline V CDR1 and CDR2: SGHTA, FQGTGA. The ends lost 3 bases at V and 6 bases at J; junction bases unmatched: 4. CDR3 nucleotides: TGTGCCAGCAGCTTGGGAGGGGACGCCGGGGAGCTGTTTTTT. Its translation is CASSLGGDAGELFF.

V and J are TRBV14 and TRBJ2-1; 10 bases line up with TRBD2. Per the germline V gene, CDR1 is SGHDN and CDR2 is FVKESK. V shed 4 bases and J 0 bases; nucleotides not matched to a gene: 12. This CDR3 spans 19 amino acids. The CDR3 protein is CASSPRKLAGFFSYNEQFF. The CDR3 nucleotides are TGTGCCAGCAGCCCACGGAAACTAGCGGGATTTTTCTCCTACAATGAGCAGTTCTTC.

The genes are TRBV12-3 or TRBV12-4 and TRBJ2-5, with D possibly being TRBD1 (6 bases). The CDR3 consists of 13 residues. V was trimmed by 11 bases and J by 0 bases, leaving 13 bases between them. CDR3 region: CASGVVYQETQYF. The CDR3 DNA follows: TGTGCCTCAGGGGTTGTGTACCAAGAGACCCAGTACTTC.

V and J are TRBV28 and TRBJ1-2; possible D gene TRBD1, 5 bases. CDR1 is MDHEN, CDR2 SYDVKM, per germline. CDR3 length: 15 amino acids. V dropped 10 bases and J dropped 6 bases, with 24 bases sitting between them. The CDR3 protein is CATYHTTAGTNGYTF. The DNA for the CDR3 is TGTGCCACATACCACACCACGGCAGGGACTAATGGCTACACCTTC.

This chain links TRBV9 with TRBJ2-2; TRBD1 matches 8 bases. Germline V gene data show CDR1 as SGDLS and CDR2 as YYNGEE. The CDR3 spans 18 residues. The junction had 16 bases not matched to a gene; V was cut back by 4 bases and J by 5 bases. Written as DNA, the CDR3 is TGTGCCAGCAGCAGACGTCAGGGGGCCATTGACTTAACCGGGGAGCTGTTTTTT. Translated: CASSRRQGAIDLTGELFF.

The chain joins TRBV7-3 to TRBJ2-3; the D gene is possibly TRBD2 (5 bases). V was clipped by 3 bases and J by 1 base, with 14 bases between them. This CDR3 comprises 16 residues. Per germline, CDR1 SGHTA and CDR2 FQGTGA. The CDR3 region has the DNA TGTGCCAGCAGCTTCGGGGTCCTGTCTGGCACAGATACGCAGTATTTT. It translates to CASSFGVLSGTDTQYF. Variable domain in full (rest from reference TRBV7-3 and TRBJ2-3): GAGVSQTPSNKVTEKGKYVELRCDPISGHTALYWYRQSLGQGPEFLIYFQGTGAADDSGLPNDRFFAVRPEGSVSTLKIQRTERGDSAVYLCASSFGVLSGTDTQYFGPGTRLTVL.

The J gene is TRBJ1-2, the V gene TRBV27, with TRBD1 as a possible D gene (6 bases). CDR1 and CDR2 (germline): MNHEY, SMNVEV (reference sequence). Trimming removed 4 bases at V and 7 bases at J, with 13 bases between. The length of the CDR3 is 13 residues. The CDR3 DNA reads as TGTGCCAGCAGTTCGAGCGGACAGATTGGCTACACCTTC. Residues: CASSSSGQIGYTF.

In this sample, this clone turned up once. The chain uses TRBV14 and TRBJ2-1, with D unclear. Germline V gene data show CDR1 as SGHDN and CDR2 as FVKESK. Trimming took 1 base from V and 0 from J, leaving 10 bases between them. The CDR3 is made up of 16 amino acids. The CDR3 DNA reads TGTGCCAGCAGCCAAGGTGCGGATATCTCCTACAATGAGCAGTTCTTC. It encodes CASSQGADISYNEQFF.

In nucleotides, the CDR3 is TGTGCCAGCAGCTTGGCCAGCTACGAGCAGTACTTC. Translated: CASSLASYEQYF. The rearrangement links TRBV5-6 to TRBJ2-7, with D uncertain. CDR3 size: 12 residues. Germline CDR1 and CDR2: SGHDT and YYEEEE. V was cut by 0 bases and J by 3 bases, with 4 bases left in between. Based on the CDR3 plus reference TRBV5-6 and TRBJ2-7, the full variable domain is DAGVTQSPTHLIKTRGQQVTLRCSPKSGHDTVSWYQQALGQGPQFIFQYYEEEERQRGNFPDRFSGHQFPNYSSELNVNALLLGDSALYLCASSLASYEQYFGPGTRLTVT.

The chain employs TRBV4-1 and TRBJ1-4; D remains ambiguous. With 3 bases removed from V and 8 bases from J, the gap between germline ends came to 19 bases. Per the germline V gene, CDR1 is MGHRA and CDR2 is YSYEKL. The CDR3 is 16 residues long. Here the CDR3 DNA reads TGCGCCAGCAGCCACCCGGGGAGGGAGCTAATCGAAAAACTGTTTTTT. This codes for CASSHPGRELIEKLFF.

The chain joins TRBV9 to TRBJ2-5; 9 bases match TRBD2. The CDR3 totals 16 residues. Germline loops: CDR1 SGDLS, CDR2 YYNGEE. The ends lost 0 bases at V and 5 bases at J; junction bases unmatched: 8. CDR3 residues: CASSVEAGGGKETQYF. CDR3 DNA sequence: TGTGCCAGCAGCGTAGAGGCGGGAGGGGGGAAGGAGACCCAGTACTTC. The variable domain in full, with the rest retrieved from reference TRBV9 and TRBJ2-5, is DSGVTQTPKHLITATGQRVTLRCSPRSGDLSVYWYQQSLDQGLQFLIQYYNGEERAKGNILERFSAQQFPDLHSELNLSSLELGDSALYFCASSVEAGGGKETQYFGPGTRLLVL.

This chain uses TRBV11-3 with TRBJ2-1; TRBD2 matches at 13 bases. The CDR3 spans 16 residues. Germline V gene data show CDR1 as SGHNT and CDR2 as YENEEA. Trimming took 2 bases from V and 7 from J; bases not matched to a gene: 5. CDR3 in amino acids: CASSLLGTSGMNEQFF. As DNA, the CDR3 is TGTGCCAGCAGCTTATTGGGGACTAGCGGGATGAATGAGCAGTTCTTC.

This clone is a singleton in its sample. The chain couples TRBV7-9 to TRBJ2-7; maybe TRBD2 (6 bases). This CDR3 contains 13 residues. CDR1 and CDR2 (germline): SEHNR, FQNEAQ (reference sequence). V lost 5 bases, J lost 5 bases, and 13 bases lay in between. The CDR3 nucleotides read TGTGCCAGCAGCCGAGGCGGGACGGACGAGCAGTACTTC. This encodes CASSRGGTDEQYF.